What follows are 24 T cell receptor beta chains derived from one specimen sequenced in a study of regulatory T cells in long-lasting Graves disease. Time point described: newly diagnosed GD, antithyroid drugs for less than 3 months. PBMC RNA served as the TCR library source. In building TCR beta libraries, iRepertoire HTBI primers were used together with Arm-PCR of CDR3 regions. TCRdb analysed the multiplex PCR reads with MiXCR anew, one entry per CDR3 protein. The profile shows some 220,000 distinct CDR3 sequences, less than 20% of them singletons. This sample was also put to use in a study of T cells in Graves' hyperthyroidism and ophthalmopathy.

The source material was peripheral blood mononuclear cells (PBMCs), sampled at new diagnosis, from a patient treated with antithyroid drugs. These receptors originate from a woman aged 25 to 45 with Graves disease.

This clonotype was detected many times. The chain joins TRBV12-3 or TRBV12-4 to TRBJ1-1, with a weak D call TRBD1 (6 bases). CDR3 length equals 16 residues. Trimming cost V 6 bases and J 1 base, with 18 bases left between them. CDR3 region: CASSHRRGQANTEAFF. In DNA form, the CDR3 reads TGTGCCAGCAGCCACCGACGGGGGCAGGCGAACACTGAAGCTTTCTTT.

Only one count was recorded for this clonotype. This chain connects TRBV12-3 or TRBV12-4 to TRBJ1-2, with TRBD1 identical over 7 bases. This CDR3 is built from 14 residues. Losses at the gene ends were 4 bases for V and 4 bases for J; bases not matched to a gene: 6. CDR3 bases: TGTGCCAGCAGTTCGGACAGGAGGGGCTATGGCTACACCTTC. This codes for CASSSDRRGYGYTF.

The J gene is TRBJ2-2, the V gene TRBV6-1, with D perhaps matching TRBD1 or TRBD2 (6 bases each). In germline, CDR1 is MNHNS, CDR2 SASEGT. The CDR3 totals 15 residues. V was shortened by 6 bases and J by 4 bases, with 15 bases between the two germline ends. The CDR3 bases are TGTGCCAGCAGCCCCTGGGGGGCAGGCACCGGGGAGCTGTTTTTT. It yields the protein CASSPWGAGTGELFF.

This clonotype was counted many times. V gene TRBV6-1 combines with J gene TRBJ2-3; TRBD1 matches 7 bases. V was clipped by 5 bases and J by 6 bases; unmatched bases: 23. The CDR3 spans 19 residues. Looked up from germline, CDR1 is MNHNS and CDR2 is SASEGT. CDR3 in DNA: TGTGCCAGCAGTCGCCTCAGAAAATTGACAGGGAAGGGGACCGATACGCAGTATTTT. This encodes CASSRLRKLTGKGTDTQYF.

This clonotype was observed many times. The rearrangement joins TRBV19 to TRBJ1-5; D might be TRBD1 (6 bases). The germline gives CDR1 LNHDA, CDR2 SQIVND (reference sequence). This CDR3 comprises 12 residues. V was clipped by 9 bases and J by 6 bases, with 12 bases between them. CDR3 coding DNA: TGTGCCAGCACACAGGGATTTCAGCCCCAGCATTTT. This gives the protein CASTQGFQPQHF. Drawing the rest from reference TRBV19 and TRBJ1-5, the complete variable domain is DGGITQSPKYLFRKEGQNVTLSCEQNLNHDAMYWYRQDPGQGLRLIYYSQIVNDFQKGDIAEGYSVSREKKESFPLTVTSAQKNPTAFYLCASTQGFQPQHFGDGTRLSIL.

This clonotype was seen at least ten times. The chain is built from TRBV18 and TRBJ2-5; D gene unclear. This CDR3 is 13 amino acids long. V dropped 2 bases and J dropped 5 bases, with 9 bases sitting between them. Germline CDR1 and CDR2: KGHSH and LQKENI. CDR3 loop: CASSPVDLETQYF. In DNA, the CDR3 is TGTGCCAGCTCACCAGTCGATTTGGAGACCCAGTACTTC.

This clonotype was found a few times. The chain carries TRBV19 and TRBJ1-5; D unclear. This CDR3 is 9 amino acids long. V lost 8 bases and J 7 bases, leaving 3 bases between the germline ends. Germline V lookup: CDR1 LNHDA, CDR2 SQIVND (reference sequence). The chain's CDR3 is CASGQPQHF. DNA for the CDR3: TGTGCCAGTGGACAGCCCCAGCATTTT.

This clonotype was seen at least ten times. The V gene is TRBV28, the J gene TRBJ2-1; tentative D call: TRBD2 (6 bases). The V end lost 6 bases, the J end lost 0 bases, and 12 bases lay between the germline ends. CDR1 MDHEN and CDR2 SYDVKM come from the germline V gene. This CDR3 is built from 15 residues. Here the CDR3 reads CASRGLPTSYNEQFF. In DNA, the CDR3 is TGTGCCAGCAGGGGACTTCCTACCTCCTACAATGAGCAGTTCTTC.

In DNA form, the CDR3 reads TGCGCCAGCAGCGTCCGGGGACGGACGACTAACTATGGCTACACCTTC. The encoded protein is CASSVRGRTTNYGYTF. This rearrangement joins TRBV5-1 to TRBJ1-2; tentative D call: TRBD1 (5 bases). Trimming took off 4 bases at V and 0 bases at J, with 16 bases between the two ends. CDR1 is SGHRS, CDR2 YFSETQ, per germline. The CDR3 loop spans 16 amino acids.

This clonotype came up many times. The chain couples TRBV20-1 to TRBJ1-5, with a weak D call TRBD1 (6 bases). This CDR3 has 12 residues. V lost 2 bases to trimming and J lost 4 bases, with 6 bases between them. The germline CDR1 and CDR2 sequences are DFQATT and SNEGSKA (reference sequence). CDR3 DNA sequence: TGCAGTGCTAGACAGGGGAATCAGCCCCAGCATTTT. As protein: CSARQGNQPQHF.

The chain uses TRBV12-3 or TRBV12-4 and TRBJ2-5; possible D gene TRBD1, 6 bases. This CDR3 has 15 residues. Trimming left V 4 bases short and J 2 bases short, with 14 bases between. CDR3 sequence: CASSYLDRLQETQYF. The CDR3 DNA follows: TGTGCCAGCAGTTACCTAGACAGGTTACAAGAGACCCAGTACTTC.

This clonotype occurred many times. This sequence joins TRBV3-1 and TRBJ2-3; D might be TRBD2 (6 bases). Germline values: CDR1 LGHDT, CDR2 YNNKEL (reference sequence). V lost 4 bases, J lost 10 bases, and 15 bases lay in between. CDR3 length: 13 amino acids. The CDR3 loop reads CASSPRDSVAQYF. In DNA, the CDR3 is TGTGCCAGCAGCCCGCGGGACTCCGTGGCGCAGTATTTT.

The chain uses TRBV11-2 and TRBJ2-1, with unresolved D. The germline V gene has CDR1 SGHAT and CDR2 FQNNGV. Trimming removed 0 bases from V and 5 bases from J, with 14 bases in between. This CDR3 has 16 residues. The DNA for the CDR3 is TGTGCCAGCAGCTTAGATCAAGGGTGGCGACACAATGAGCAGTTCTTC. Amino acids: CASSLDQGWRHNEQFF. Full variable domain (missing parts from reference TRBV11-2 and TRBJ2-1): EAGVAQSPRYKIIEKRQSVAFWCNPISGHATLYWYQQILGQGPKLLIQFQNNGVVDDSQLPKDRFSAERLKGVDSTLKIQPAKLEDSAVYLCASSLDQGWRHNEQFFGPGTRLTVL.

This clonotype came up many times. This sequence joins TRBV4-1 and TRBJ2-1; D is undetermined. V was shortened by 0 bases and J by 8 bases, with 20 bases between the two germline ends. CDR3 length: 17 amino acids. Germline values: CDR1 MGHRA, CDR2 YSYEKL. The chain's CDR3 is CASSQDRAGAQSDEQFF. The DNA for the CDR3 is TGCGCCAGCAGCCAAGATCGAGCTGGAGCCCAATCAGATGAGCAGTTCTTC.

This clonotype was recorded at least ten times. The rearrangement joins TRBV29-1 to TRBJ1-1; weak D call: TRBD1 (6 bases). The CDR3 has 11 amino acids. Trimming took off 7 bases at V and 10 bases at J, with 16 bases between the two ends. In germline, CDR1 is SQVTM, CDR2 ANQGSEA. CDR3 in DNA: TGCAGCGCAACCCAGGGGAGCGGAGCTTTCTTT. This gives the protein CSATQGSGAFF.

This clonotype was picked up many times. This chain uses TRBV6-1 with TRBJ1-2, with 7 nucleotides matching TRBD1. J gave up 5 bases and V 2 bases, and 8 bases lay outside the gene matches. The germline V gene encodes CDR1 MNHNS and CDR2 SASEGT. This CDR3 has 15 amino acids. CDR3 DNA sequence: TGTGCCAGCAGTGAAAGAAGGACAGGAGATTATGGCTACACCTTC. Residues: CASSERRTGDYGYTF.

This clonotype appeared many times. The chain combines TRBV28 with TRBJ1-4, with a tentative D call TRBD1 (6 bases). CDR3 length equals 14 residues. The germline V and J ends were trimmed by 0 bases and 8 bases, with 10 bases remaining between them. The germline V gene encodes CDR1 MDHEN and CDR2 SYDVKM. CDR3 amino acids: CASSLWGGGEKLFF. The CDR3 coding sequence is TGTGCCAGCAGTTTATGGGGGGGCGGCGAAAAACTGTTTTTT. Full variable domain (remainder filled in from reference TRBV28 and TRBJ1-4): DVKVTQSSRYLVKRTGEKVFLECVQDMDHENMFWYRQDPGLGLRLIYFSYDVKMKEKGDIPEGYSVSREKKERFSLILESASTNQTSMYLCASSLWGGGEKLFFGSGTQLSVL.

This clonotype was seen just once. This chain joins TRBV7-9 and TRBJ2-7; 13 nucleotides agree with TRBD2. The CDR3 runs 15 residues. Germline assignment: CDR1 SEHNR and CDR2 FQNEAQ (reference sequence). Trimming removed 5 bases from V and 7 bases from J; junction bases left unmatched: 8. The CDR3 loop reads CASSRLAGGMREQYF. The CDR3, as DNA: TGTGCCAGCAGCCGACTAGCGGGAGGCATGCGGGAGCAGTACTTC.

This clonotype was seen ten or more times. This sequence joins TRBV15 and TRBJ1-5; D may be TRBD1 (5 bases). The CDR3 consists of 16 residues. The germline gives CDR1 LNHNV, CDR2 YYDKDF (reference sequence). Deletions cut 5 bases from V and 4 bases from J, with 18 bases between. CDR3 amino acids: CATSEGFGQGNQPQHF. The CDR3 nucleotides read TGTGCCACCAGCGAGGGATTTGGGCAGGGTAATCAGCCCCAGCATTTT. Full variable domain (remainder filled in from reference TRBV15 and TRBJ1-5): DAMVIQNPRYQVTQFGKPVTLSCSQTLNHNVMYWYQQKSSQAPKLLFHYYDKDFNNEADTPDNFQSRRPNTSFCFLDIRSPGLGDTAMYLCATSEGFGQGNQPQHFGDGTRLSIL.

There are a few counts of this clonotype. The CDR3 region is CASSLHSVNTEAFF. CDR3 DNA sequence: TGTGCCAGCAGTTTACACTCCGTGAACACTGAAGCTTTCTTT. V and J are TRBV28 and TRBJ1-1, with D unclear. The CDR3 is made up of 14 amino acids. V was clipped by 2 bases and J by 0 bases, with 7 bases between them. In germline, CDR1 is MDHEN, CDR2 SYDVKM.

At least ten counts were recorded for this clonotype. The chain employs TRBV12-3 or TRBV12-4 and TRBJ2-5; no clear D gene. The CDR3 extends over 13 amino acids. V lost 3 bases and J 3 bases, leaving 8 bases between the germline ends. CDR3 loop: CASSFYGEETQYF. CDR3 nucleotides: TGTGCCAGCAGTTTTTACGGAGAAGAGACCCAGTACTTC.

This clonotype was detected ten times or more. The J gene is TRBJ2-7, the V gene TRBV28; D ambiguous. This CDR3 is 17 amino acids long. Per germline, CDR1 MDHEN and CDR2 SYDVKM. V was trimmed by 3 bases and J by 0 bases, leaving 18 bases between them. The DNA of the CDR3 is TGTGCCAGCAGTTTTGGGCAGGACCCACCTTTCTCCTACGAGCAGTACTTC. As protein: CASSFGQDPPFSYEQYF. Looking up the rest from reference TRBV28 and TRBJ2-7 gives the full variable domain: DVKVTQSSRYLVKRTGEKVFLECVQDMDHENMFWYRQDPGLGLRLIYFSYDVKMKEKGDIPEGYSVSREKKERFSLILESASTNQTSMYLCASSFGQDPPFSYEQYFGPGTRLTVT.

This clonotype was seen many times. The V and J genes are TRBV19 and TRBJ2-5; TRBD1 agrees at 12 bases. The CDR3 loop spans 16 amino acids. The germline gives CDR1 LNHDA, CDR2 SQIVND (reference sequence). Trimming removed 0 bases from V and 4 bases from J; junction bases left unmatched: 3. This CDR3 reads CASSIDGDRGRETQYF. The CDR3, as DNA: TGTGCCAGTAGTATAGATGGGGACAGGGGGCGAGAGACCCAGTACTTC.

This clonotype was recorded at least ten times. The V gene is TRBV14, the J gene TRBJ1-1; D not certain. The CDR3 length is 13 residues. The germline gives CDR1 SGHDN, CDR2 FVKESK. Trimming pared 1 base from V and 1 base from J, leaving 4 bases between. The CDR3 spells CASSQGTNTEAFF. CDR3 bases: TGTGCCAGCAGCCAAGGGACGAACACTGAAGCTTTCTTT. Filled out from reference TRBV14 and TRBJ1-1, the complete variable domain reads EAGVTQFPSHSVIEKGQTVTLRCDPISGHDNLYWYRRVMGKEIKFLLHFVKESKQDESGMPNNRFLAERTGGTYSTLKVQPAELEDSGVYFCASSQGTNTEAFFGQGTRLTVV.